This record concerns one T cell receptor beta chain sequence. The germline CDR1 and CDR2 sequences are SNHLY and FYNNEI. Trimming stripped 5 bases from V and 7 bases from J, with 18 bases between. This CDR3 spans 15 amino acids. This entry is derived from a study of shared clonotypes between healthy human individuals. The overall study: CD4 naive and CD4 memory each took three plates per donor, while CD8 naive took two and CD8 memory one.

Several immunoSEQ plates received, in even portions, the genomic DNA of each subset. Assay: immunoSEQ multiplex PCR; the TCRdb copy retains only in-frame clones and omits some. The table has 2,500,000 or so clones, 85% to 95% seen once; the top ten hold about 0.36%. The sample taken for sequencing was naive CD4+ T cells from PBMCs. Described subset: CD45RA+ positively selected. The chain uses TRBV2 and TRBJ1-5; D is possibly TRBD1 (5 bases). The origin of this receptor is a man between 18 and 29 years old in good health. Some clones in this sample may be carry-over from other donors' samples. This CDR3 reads CASSPYRGVGQPQHF. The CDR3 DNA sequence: TGTGCCAGCAGTCCCTATCGGGGCGTTGGACAGCCCCAGCATTTT.